This T cell receptor beta chain derives from a study of Graves' ophthalmopathy and Graves' hyperthyroidism. Study-wide results and limits: Most thyroid clonotypes expanded beyond 0.001 frequency were also found in blood.

This clonotype was picked up many times. Its antigen is unknown. This CDR3 region has 13 residues. V lost 7 bases and J 6 bases, leaving 15 bases between the germline ends. Germline V lookup: CDR1 MNHEY, CDR2 SVGAGI. RNA transcripts were the source from which TCR beta CDR3 regions were amplified. The first-round RT-PCR employed HTBI primers together with the Qiagen OneStep RT-PCR kit. A multiplex PCR was then performed as the second round. TCRdb passed the multiplex PCR reads through MiXCR, listing each CDR3 protein once. The sample yields approximately 460,000 distinct CDR3 sequences, 14% seen once. Having ophthalmopathy, the donors showed moderate-to-severe activity, CAS ≥3 and NOSPECS ≥4, with disease lasting under 3 months. Diagnosis relied on clinical symptoms, serum thyroxine, TRAb, thyroid ultrasound and orbital computed tomography.

What was sequenced was blood. The chain carries TRBV6-5 and TRBJ1-2; D remains unclear. The sequence came from a woman in her twenties or thirties with Graves' ophthalmopathy. CDR3 nucleotide sequence: TGTGCCAGCACTCCAGGTCCGGAGAATGGCTACACCTTC. Amino acids: CASTPGPENGYTF.